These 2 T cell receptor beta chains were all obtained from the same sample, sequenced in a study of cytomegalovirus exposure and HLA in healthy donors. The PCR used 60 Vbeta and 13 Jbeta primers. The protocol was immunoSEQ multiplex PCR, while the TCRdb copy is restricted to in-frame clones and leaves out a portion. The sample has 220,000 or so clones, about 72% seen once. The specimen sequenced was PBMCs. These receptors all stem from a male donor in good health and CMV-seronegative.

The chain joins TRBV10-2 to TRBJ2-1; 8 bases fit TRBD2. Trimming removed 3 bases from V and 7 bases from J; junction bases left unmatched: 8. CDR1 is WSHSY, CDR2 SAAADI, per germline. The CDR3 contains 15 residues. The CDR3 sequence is CASSDLSGRWNEQFF. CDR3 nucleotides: TGCGCCAGCAGTGATCTCAGCGGGAGATGGAATGAGCAGTTCTTC.

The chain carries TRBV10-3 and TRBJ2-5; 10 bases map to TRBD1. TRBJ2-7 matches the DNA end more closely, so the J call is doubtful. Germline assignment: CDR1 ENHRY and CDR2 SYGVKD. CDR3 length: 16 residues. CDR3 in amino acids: CAISDQTGGALYEQYF. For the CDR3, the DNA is TGTGCCATCAGTGACCAGACAGGGGGCGCGCTCTACGAGCAGTACTTC.